These 27 T cell receptor beta chains were sequenced from one sample in a study of shared clonotypes between healthy human individuals. The repertoire was sequenced with immunoSEQ multiplex PCR; TCRdb's copy has only in-frame clones and lacks some. Altogether more than 2,000,000 clones are present, roughly 92% being singletons, with the ten largest covering over 0.12%. Sequencing was carried out using naive CD4+ T cells sorted from blood. The subset: CD45RA+ positively selected. The receptors shown here come from a man aged 18 to 35 in good health.

This chain links TRBV5-1 with TRBJ2-3; possible D gene TRBD1, 7 bases. The CDR3 has 17 residues. Trimming removed 0 bases from V and 3 bases from J, with 17 bases in between. The germline CDR1 and CDR2 sequences are SGHRS and YFSETQ. In nucleotides, the CDR3 is TGCGCCAGCAGCTTGGCCGCGTGGCAGGGGGGTACAGATACGCAGTATTTT. This codes for CASSLAAWQGGTDTQYF.

Written as DNA, the CDR3 is TGTGCCAGCAGCTTAAGGCGACAGTTAGAATTGGGTCAAAAAGAGACCCAGTACTTC. Translation gives CASSLRRQLELGQKETQYF. The chain employs TRBV7-3 and TRBJ2-5; TRBD1 might be the D (5 bases). The CDR3 is 19 residues long. V was trimmed by 1 base and J by 3 bases, leaving 24 bases between them. Germline V CDR1 and CDR2: SGHTA, FQGTGA.

This chain joins TRBV4-1 and TRBJ1-2; 7 nucleotides match TRBD1. V was clipped by 2 bases and J by 3 bases; unmatched bases: 6. The germline V gene encodes CDR1 MGHRA and CDR2 YSYEKL. This CDR3 is 15 amino acids long. The CDR3 protein is CASSQPDRSDYGYTF. The CDR3 nucleotides are TGCGCCAGCAGCCAACCGGACAGGAGTGACTATGGCTACACCTTC.

About this clone itself: A read error may account for a junction end that differs from germline. The sample carries other DNA sequences with the same CDR3. The rearrangement joins TRBV11-2 to TRBJ2-7, with D possibly being TRBD1 (5 bases). This CDR3 contains 14 residues. Per germline, CDR1 SGHAT and CDR2 FQNNGV. The CDR3 spells CASSLDSVSYEQYF. The CDR3 DNA is TGTGCCAGCAGTTTAGACAGCGTCTCCTACGAGCAGTACTTC. The variable domain in full, completed from reference TRBV11-2 and TRBJ2-7, reads EAGVAQSPRYKIIEKRQSVAFWCNPISGHATLYWYQQILGQGPKLLIQFQNNGVVDDSQLPKDRFSAERLKGVDSTLKIQPAKLEDSAVYLCASSLDSVSYEQYFGPGTRLTVT.

This chain links TRBV5-1 with TRBJ1-1; D is unclear. Per the germline V gene, CDR1 is SGHRS and CDR2 is YFSETQ. V was clipped by 0 bases and J by 3 bases, with 15 bases between them. The CDR3 is made up of 16 amino acids. CDR3 in amino acids: CASSLGAAKADTEAFF. The DNA of the CDR3 is TGCGCCAGCAGCTTGGGGGCCGCGAAAGCCGACACTGAAGCTTTCTTT.

CDR3 region: CASKGDSLTDTQYF. The CDR3 nucleotides are TGTGCCAGCAAAGGGGACAGTCTGACGGATACGCAGTATTTT. V usage is TRBV5-4 and J usage is TRBJ2-3, with TRBD1 identical over 7 bases. The CDR3 covers 14 residues. Trimming at V came to 6 bases and at J to 6 bases, leaving 10 bases not matched to a gene. Germline V gene sequence: CDR1 SGHNT, CDR2 YYREEE (reference sequence).

The chain employs TRBV7-9 and TRBJ2-3; 9 bases fit TRBD1. Germline V gene data show CDR1 as SEHNR and CDR2 as FQNEAQ (reference sequence). This CDR3 contains 15 residues. J lost 5 bases, V lost 5 bases, and 8 bases had no gene match. In nucleotides, the CDR3 is TGTGCCAGCAGCCCTGGACAGGGGTTAATAGATACGCAGTATTTT. Translation: CASSPGQGLIDTQYF.

V usage is TRBV7-9 and J usage is TRBJ2-2, with a weak D call TRBD2 (6 bases). Between the trimmed V and J ends, which lost 4 bases and 2 bases, there was a span of 14 bases. Germline CDR1 SEHNR, CDR2 FQNEAQ (reference sequence). The CDR3 spans 16 residues. CDR3 sequence: CASSSMGGVNTGELFF. The CDR3 bases are TGTGCCAGCAGCTCAATGGGGGGAGTAAACACCGGGGAGCTGTTTTTT.

This chain connects TRBV7-3 to TRBJ2-3; D perhaps matches TRBD2 (7 bases). Germline V gene data show CDR1 as SGHTA and CDR2 as FQGTGA. V shed 5 bases and J shed 1 base, with 16 bases lying between them. The CDR3 length is 16 residues. The CDR3: CASSPQGGVRTDTQYF. As DNA, the CDR3 is TGTGCCAGCAGCCCCCAAGGGGGGGTCCGCACAGATACGCAGTATTTT.

This chain links TRBV19 with TRBJ2-7; D may be TRBD1 (6 bases). Deletions cut 6 bases from V and 6 bases from J, with 12 bases between. CDR1 is LNHDA, CDR2 SQIVND, per germline (reference sequence). The CDR3 runs to 12 residues. The DNA of the CDR3 is TGTGCCAGTAGAAGACAGGACGGCGAGCAGTACTTC. Translating gives CASRRQDGEQYF.

This clone appeared a few times. The chain recombines TRBV30 with TRBJ1-1; D call uncertain. V lost 6 bases and J lost 0, with 11 bases in between. The CDR3 sequence is 13 residues long. Germline CDR1 is GTSNPN and CDR2 is SVGIG (reference sequence). DNA of the CDR3: TGTGCCTGTAAAAGGTTGTTGAACACTGAAGCTTTCTTT. Protein product: CACKRLLNTEAFF. The variable domain in full, with the rest retrieved from reference TRBV30 and TRBJ1-1, is SQTIHQWPATLVQPVGSPLSLECTVEGTSNPNLYWYRQAAGRGLQLLFYSVGIGQISSEVPQNLSASRPQDRQFILSSKKLLLSDSGFYLCACKRLLNTEAFFGQGTRLTVV.

Of note for this clone: The sample carries other DNA sequences with the same CDR3. The CDR3 reads CASSAGSGANVLTF. For the CDR3, the DNA is TGTGCCAGTAGCGCGGGTTCTGGGGCCAACGTCCTGACTTTC. V is TRBV19 and J is TRBJ2-6, with D perhaps TRBD2 (5 bases). There are 14 residues in the CDR3. V was trimmed by 6 bases and J by 1 base, leaving 7 bases between them. Germline lookup yields CDR1 LNHDA and CDR2 SQIVND (reference sequence).

V usage is TRBV30 and J usage is TRBJ2-2; TRBD1 aligns across 7 bases. Germline CDR1 is GTSNPN and CDR2 is SVGIG (reference sequence). This CDR3 is 15 amino acids long. V lost 2 bases and J lost 1; bases outside the gene matches: 4. The CDR3 region is CAWSPGQRNTGELFF. DNA of the CDR3: TGTGCCTGGAGTCCGGGACAGCGGAACACCGGGGAGCTGTTTTTT.

This chain joins TRBV19 and TRBJ1-5, with D tentatively TRBD1 (6 bases). Trimming shortened V by 7 bases and J by 6 bases, and 19 bases separated the two germline ends. The CDR3 runs to 15 residues. Germline assignment: CDR1 LNHDA and CDR2 SQIVND (reference sequence). The CDR3 is CASTLIGGGGQPQHF. DNA for the CDR3: TGTGCCAGTACCCTAATAGGGGGGGGCGGTCAGCCCCAGCATTTT.

The chain is built from TRBV10-2 and TRBJ2-7; 7 bases line up with TRBD2. After removal of 0 bases from V and 3 bases from J, the junction contained 2 bases not matched to a gene. The CDR3 sequence is 14 residues long. From germline, CDR1 is WSHSY and CDR2 SAAADI. The CDR3 protein is CASSESGGSYEQYF. The CDR3 coding sequence is TGCGCCAGCAGTGAGTCTGGCGGGAGCTACGAGCAGTACTTC.

V gene TRBV4-2 combines with J gene TRBJ2-2, with TRBD2 identical over 15 bases. V was pared by 4 bases and J by 0 bases, with 12 bases of the junction left unmatched. Germline V gene lookup returns CDR1 LGHNA and CDR2 YNFKEQ. The CDR3 has 21 residues. The DNA of the CDR3 is TGTGCCAGCAGCCCTGCTTGGCCGGGACTAGCGGGGGGTCCGAACACCGGGGAGCTGTTTTTT. Translation gives CASSPAWPGLAGGPNTGELFF.

The chain uses TRBV7-2 and TRBJ1-3; 9 nucleotides align to TRBD1. With 0 bases clipped from V and 0 bases from J, the junction kept 15 bases outside the gene matches. Germline loops: CDR1 SGHTA, CDR2 FQGNSA. The CDR3 sequence is 21 residues long. The CDR3 loop is CASSLAPTGQGPNDSGNTIYF. CDR3 sequence (DNA): TGTGCCAGCAGCTTAGCTCCCACGGGACAGGGCCCCAATGACTCTGGAAACACCATATATTTT.

The chain combines TRBV6-1 with TRBJ2-7; the D is unclear. In germline, CDR1 is MNHNS, CDR2 SASEGT. V lost 4 bases to trimming and J lost 2 bases, with 6 bases between them. The CDR3 consists of 12 residues. The CDR3 DNA sequence: TGTGCCAGCAGTGTACGAACCTACGAGCAGTACTTC. It yields the protein CASSVRTYEQYF.

The chain recombines TRBV27 with TRBJ2-7; D remains ambiguous. Germline V gives CDR1 MNHEY, CDR2 SMNVEV (reference sequence). This CDR3 is 16 amino acids long. V was pared by 4 bases and J by 3 bases, with 19 bases between. For the CDR3, the DNA is TGTGCCAGCAGTTCCCCAGGAGAACTTGGGGACTACGAGCAGTACTTC. Amino acid sequence: CASSSPGELGDYEQYF.

V is TRBV2 and J is TRBJ1-3; D is undetermined. The germline V gene has CDR1 SNHLY and CDR2 FYNNEI. V gave up 4 bases and J gave up 0 bases, with 7 bases separating them. This CDR3 is built from 14 residues. The CDR3 nucleotides read TGTGCCAGCAGTGTGGGTTACTCTGGAAACACCATATATTTT. The encoded protein is CASSVGYSGNTIYF.

This clone came up once. This chain joins TRBV25-1 and TRBJ2-5, with unresolved D. With the DNA end fitting TRBJ2-7 better, the J assignment may be wrong. Looked up from germline, CDR1 is MGHDK and CDR2 is SYGVNS. The CDR3 has 13 residues. CDR3 DNA: TGTGCCAGCAGTGGGGCCAACTCCTACGAGCAGTACTTC. Translating it yields CASSGANSYEQYF.

The chain recombines TRBV6-1 with TRBJ2-2; possibly TRBD1 for D (5 bases). Per the germline V gene, CDR1 is MNHNS and CDR2 is SASEGT. This CDR3 region has 14 residues. V gave up 3 bases and J gave up 6 bases, with 11 bases separating them. The CDR3 spells CASSDRVSAGELFF. CDR3 bases: TGTGCCAGCAGTGACAGGGTTTCGGCCGGGGAGCTGTTTTTT.

The rearrangement uses TRBV9 and TRBJ2-1, with 10 bases lining up with TRBD2. The V and J ends lost 7 bases and 4 bases, in that order; junction bases with no gene match: 11. There are 16 residues in the CDR3. Germline assignment: CDR1 SGDLS and CDR2 YYNGEE. The CDR3 coding sequence is TGTGCCAGCCTGAAAAAAGTAGCGGGGGGTTACAATGAGCAGTTCTTC. Translation gives CASLKKVAGGYNEQFF.

The chain is built from TRBV2 and TRBJ2-3; no definite D call. Germline loops: CDR1 SNHLY, CDR2 FYNNEI. V lost 7 bases, J lost 6 bases, and 8 bases lay in between. This CDR3 is built from 11 residues. The CDR3 reads CASIRRDTQYF. Here the CDR3 DNA reads TGTGCCAGCATACGACGGGATACGCAGTATTTT.

This sequence joins TRBV7-2 and TRBJ2-5, with D unclear. With 5 bases removed from V and 5 bases from J, the gap between germline ends came to 12 bases. The length of the CDR3 is 13 residues. Germline V gene lookup returns CDR1 SGHTA and CDR2 FQGNSA. CDR3: CASSRGTQETQYF. In nucleotides, the CDR3 is TGTGCCAGCAGCCGCGGAACTCAGGAGACCCAGTACTTC.

The chain carries TRBV10-3 and TRBJ2-3; no clear D gene. V lost 0 bases and J lost 2, with 9 bases in between. The length of the CDR3 is 15 residues. The germline V gene encodes CDR1 ENHRY and CDR2 SYGVKD. For the CDR3, the DNA is TGTGCCATCAGTGAGTCGATGGGGTCCACAGATACGCAGTATTTT. It encodes CAISESMGSTDTQYF.

This chain uses TRBV29-1 with TRBJ1-2; D may be TRBD1 (5 bases). The CDR3 length is 11 residues. V was clipped by 6 bases and J by 8 bases, with 13 bases between them. Germline lookup yields CDR1 SQVTM and CDR2 ANQGSEA. CDR3 nucleotides: TGCAGCGTGGGACCTCCCGACGGCTACACCTTC. Amino acids: CSVGPPDGYTF.